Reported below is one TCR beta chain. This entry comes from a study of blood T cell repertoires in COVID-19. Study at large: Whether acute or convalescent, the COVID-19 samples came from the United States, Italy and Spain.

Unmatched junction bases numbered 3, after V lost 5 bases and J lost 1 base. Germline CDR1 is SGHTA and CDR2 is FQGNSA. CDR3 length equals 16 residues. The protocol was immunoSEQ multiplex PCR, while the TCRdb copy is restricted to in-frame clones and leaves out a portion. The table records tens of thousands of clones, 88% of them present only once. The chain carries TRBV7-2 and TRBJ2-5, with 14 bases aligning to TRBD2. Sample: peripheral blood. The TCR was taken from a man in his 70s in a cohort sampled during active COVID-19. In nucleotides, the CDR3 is TGTGCCAGCAGCGTGGGACTAGCGGGGGTCCAAGAGACCCAGTACTTC. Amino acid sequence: CASSVGLAGVQETQYF.